One and the same sample provided the 27 T cell receptor beta chains below, sequenced in a study of T cells in Graves' hyperthyroidism and ophthalmopathy. RNA transcripts provided the source from which TCR beta CDR3 regions were amplified. A set of HTBI primers served as the primers for a first-round RT-PCR of the TCR CDR3. TCRdb passed the multiplex PCR reads through MiXCR, listing each CDR3 protein once. The repertoire holds some 180,000 distinct CDR3 sequences, with about 17% as singletons. The sequenced sample was blood. Source of these receptors: a woman aged 50 to 60 with Graves' hyperthyroidism.

This clonotype was observed many times. This sequence joins TRBV5-1 and TRBJ2-7, with 13 positions matching TRBD2. The CDR3 runs to 17 residues. The J segment lost 6 bases and the V segment lost 0 bases, leaving 9 bases of the junction unmatched. Germline V CDR1 and CDR2: SGHRS, YFSETQ. CDR3 nucleotide sequence: TGCGCCAGCAGCTTGGGTGGGACTAGCGGGACGATCGGCGAGCAGTACTTC. It translates to CASSLGGTSGTIGEQYF.

Notes on this clonotype: This sequence may be a read error, since a much larger clone differs from it by one base. This rearrangement joins TRBV7-3 to TRBJ2-3; 12 bases align to TRBD2. The CDR3 has 14 amino acids. Unmatched junction bases numbered 2, after V lost 5 bases and J lost 5 bases. Germline CDR1 SGHTA, CDR2 FQGTGA. CDR3 in amino acids: CASSAGLAGDTQYF. The CDR3 DNA reads TGTGCCAGCAGCGCGGGACTAGCGGGAGATACGCAGTATTTT.

This clonotype was detected many times. V gene TRBV6-1 combines with J gene TRBJ1-2; D is uncertain. V was cut by 6 bases and J by 8 bases, with 13 bases left in between. Germline values: CDR1 MNHNS, CDR2 SASEGT. The CDR3 sequence is 12 residues long. The CDR3 reads CASSSTTGGYTF. The DNA of the CDR3 is TGTGCCAGCAGCTCCACGACGGGAGGCTACACCTTC.

This clonotype was observed many times. The chain couples TRBV2 to TRBJ1-5; 12 bases fit TRBD1. The CDR3 consists of 13 residues. The V gene end was trimmed by 6 bases and the J gene end by 11 bases; junction bases not matched to a gene: 5. Germline CDR1 reads SNHLY; CDR2 reads FYNNEI. CDR3 sequence: CASSLGQGASQHF. The CDR3 DNA is TGTGCCAGCAGCCTGGGACAGGGGGCTTCCCAGCATTTT.

The chain carries TRBV6-1 and TRBJ1-1; no clear D gene. The CDR3 runs to 14 residues. Trimming left V 3 bases short and J 5 bases short, with 13 bases between. Germline V lookup: CDR1 MNHNS, CDR2 SASEGT. CDR3 in amino acids: CASSEREGSTEAFF. CDR3 coding DNA: TGTGCCAGCAGTGAGCGAGAAGGGTCGACTGAAGCTTTCTTT.

In its sample, this clonotype was seen many times. The chain recombines TRBV28 with TRBJ1-5, with 9 bases fitting TRBD1. CDR1 is MDHEN, CDR2 SYDVKM, per germline. This CDR3 contains 18 residues. After removal of 6 bases from V and 6 bases from J, the junction contained 18 bases not matched to a gene. The CDR3 protein is CASRRTPGQGQFFQPQHF. The CDR3 region has the DNA TGTGCCAGCAGACGGACCCCGGGACAGGGCCAATTTTTTCAGCCCCAGCATTTT. The full variable domain, completed using reference TRBV28 and TRBJ1-5, is DVKVTQSSRYLVKRTGEKVFLECVQDMDHENMFWYRQDPGLGLRLIYFSYDVKMKEKGDIPEGYSVSREKKERFSLILESASTNQTSMYLCASRRTPGQGQFFQPQHFGDGTRLSIL.

This clonotype appeared a few times. The J gene is TRBJ2-5, the V gene TRBV24-1; D is perhaps TRBD1 (6 bases). The length of the CDR3 is 15 residues. Germline V gene sequence: CDR1 KGHDR, CDR2 SFDVKD. V lost 5 bases and J lost 0, with 12 bases in between. The CDR3 spells CATSVGQGYQETQYF. Written as DNA, the CDR3 is TGTGCCACCAGTGTAGGGCAGGGGTACCAAGAGACCCAGTACTTC.

Many counts were recorded for this clonotype. The chain carries TRBV28 and TRBJ2-7, with D perhaps TRBD1 (5 bases). This CDR3 contains 16 residues. Germline CDR1 is MDHEN and CDR2 is SYDVKM. Trimming cost V 2 bases and J 8 bases, with 22 bases left between them. CDR3 in DNA: TGTGCCAGCAGTTTAAGGTCCCTCCGACAGATCCACAAGCAGTACTTC. Its translation: CASSLRSLRQIHKQYF.

V and J are TRBV15 and TRBJ2-1; D unresolved. V gave up 5 bases and J gave up 4 bases, with 9 bases separating them. CDR3 length equals 13 residues. Germline CDR1 and CDR2: LNHNV and YYDKDF (reference sequence). CDR3 amino acids: CATSPSMYNEQFF. CDR3 coding DNA: TGTGCCACCAGCCCCTCTATGTACAATGAGCAGTTCTTC.

This clonotype was seen ten or more times. This rearrangement joins TRBV7-3 to TRBJ2-1; 16 bases map to TRBD2. The CDR3 covers 17 residues. Trimming at V came to 5 bases and at J to 7 bases, leaving 8 bases not matched to a gene. Germline assignment: CDR1 SGHTA and CDR2 FQGTGA. CDR3 bases: TGTGCCAGCAGCCAGGGACTAGCGGGAGGGCCCCGGAATGAGCAGTTCTTC. The encoded protein is CASSQGLAGGPRNEQFF.

The CDR3 region is CASSRTGPSTDTQYF. DNA for the CDR3: TGTGCCAGTAGTCGAACCGGGCCCTCCACAGATACGCAGTATTTT. V and J are TRBV19 and TRBJ2-3; D remains unclear. Germline values: CDR1 LNHDA, CDR2 SQIVND (reference sequence). Trimming shortened V by 5 bases and J by 2 bases, and 14 bases separated the two germline ends. The CDR3 spans 15 residues.

This clonotype turned up a few times. The J gene is TRBJ1-5, the V gene TRBV24-1; possibly TRBD1 for D (6 bases). Germline CDR1 and CDR2: KGHDR and SFDVKD. With 4 bases removed from V and 0 bases from J, the gap between germline ends came to 12 bases. This CDR3 spans 16 amino acids. The CDR3 reads CATSEGGTYSNQPQHF. Written as DNA, the CDR3 is TGTGCCACCAGTGAAGGGGGAACATATAGCAATCAGCCCCAGCATTTT.

The chain combines TRBV20-1 with TRBJ1-2; 12 nucleotides line up with TRBD1. Germline V gene sequence: CDR1 DFQATT, CDR2 SNEGSKA (reference sequence). The trim removed 6 bases at V and 6 bases at J, leaving 8 bases unmatched. This CDR3 has 14 residues. CDR3 DNA: TGCAGTGCGGTGGGGGACAGGGGGCGGCATGGCTACACCTTC. This translates into CSAVGDRGRHGYTF.

This clonotype was counted at least ten times. This chain uses TRBV6-1 with TRBJ2-5; possibly TRBD1 or TRBD2 for D (5 bases each). Germline values: CDR1 MNHNS, CDR2 SASEGT. Trimming pared 6 bases from V and 5 bases from J, leaving 13 bases between. The CDR3 has 13 amino acids. CDR3 nucleotide sequence: TGTGCCAGCAGCGACGATTGGGGGGAGACCCAGTACTTC. As protein: CASSDDWGETQYF.

CDR3 region: CASSPSSGGAGNEQFF. In DNA form, the CDR3 reads TGTGCCAGCAGCCCCAGTTCGGGAGGAGCCGGCAATGAGCAGTTCTTC. J is TRBJ2-1 and V is TRBV7-9, with 7 bases identical to TRBD2. Germline V gives CDR1 SEHNR, CDR2 FQNEAQ (reference sequence). The V segment lost 5 bases and the J segment 6 bases; nucleotides outside the gene matches: 13. The length of the CDR3 is 16 residues. Variable domain in full (rest from reference TRBV7-9 and TRBJ2-1): DTGVSQNPRHKITKRGQNVTFRCDPISEHNRLYWYRQTLGQGPEFLTYFQNEAQLEKSRLLSDRFSAERPKGSFSTLEIQRTEQGDSAMYLCASSPSSGGAGNEQFFGPGTRLTVL.

The genes are TRBV30 and TRBJ2-5, with 7 bases that match TRBD2. The V gene's germline CDR1 is GTSNPN and CDR2 SVGIG (reference sequence). The CDR3 contains 16 residues. Germline trimming cut 0 bases from V and 0 bases from J; bases unmatched to any gene: 7. CDR3 sequence reads: CAWSVTRLADQETQYF. CDR3 DNA sequence: TGTGCCTGGAGTGTAACGAGGCTAGCGGACCAAGAGACCCAGTACTTC.

This clonotype was detected many times. The V gene is TRBV7-9, the J gene TRBJ2-1; TRBD2 matches 7 bases. Germline loops: CDR1 SEHNR, CDR2 FQNEAQ (reference sequence). The CDR3 is 13 residues long. With V trimmed by 2 bases and J by 8 bases, 3 bases remained unmatched. The CDR3 reads CASSLKRDYEQFF. Written as DNA, the CDR3 is TGTGCCAGCAGCTTAAAGCGGGACTATGAGCAGTTCTTC. The full variable domain, in which reference TRBV7-9 and TRBJ2-1 provide the parts outside the CDR3, is DTGVSQNPRHKITKRGQNVTFRCDPISEHNRLYWYRQTLGQGPEFLTYFQNEAQLEKSRLLSDRFSAERPKGSFSTLEIQRTEQGDSAMYLCASSLKRDYEQFFGPGTRLTVL.

This clonotype has ten or more counts. This sequence joins TRBV6-1 and TRBJ2-1; D is unresolved. This CDR3 contains 14 residues. V gave up 5 bases and J gave up 11 bases, with 19 bases separating them. Germline assignment: CDR1 MNHNS and CDR2 SASEGT. As DNA, the CDR3 is TGTGCCAGCAGTCACCCCCCCCAGGTCCGCAAGCAGTTCTTC. Amino acid sequence: CASSHPPQVRKQFF.

Ten or more counts support this clonotype. J is TRBJ2-2 and V is TRBV27; D is unresolved. Germline CDR1 MNHEY, CDR2 SMNVEV (reference sequence). This CDR3 has 12 amino acids. The germline V and J ends were trimmed by 5 bases and 6 bases, with 7 bases remaining between them. The CDR3 DNA is TGTGCCAGCAGTGCCCCCCCCGGGGAGCTGTTTTTT. As protein: CASSAPPGELFF.

This clonotype was picked up many times. V usage is TRBV20-1 and J usage is TRBJ2-7, with TRBD1 matching 7 bases. The germline V gene encodes CDR1 DFQATT and CDR2 SNEGSKA (reference sequence). J was trimmed by 3 bases and V by 3 bases; bases with no gene match: 5. The CDR3 totals 13 residues. The CDR3 loop reads CSASDTGDYEQYF. CDR3 nucleotide sequence: TGCAGTGCTAGTGATACAGGGGACTACGAGCAGTACTTC.

In its sample, this clonotype was seen many times. This chain connects TRBV28 to TRBJ1-1, with TRBD1 matching 12 bases. Germline CDR1 and CDR2: MDHEN and SYDVKM. Trimming took 7 bases from V and 3 from J; bases not matched to a gene: 6. The CDR3 loop spans 15 amino acids. The CDR3 bases are TGTGCCAGCAACTGGGACAGGGGGCGGGACACTGAAGCTTTCTTT. As protein: CASNWDRGRDTEAFF.

This clonotype came up many times. This chain uses TRBV7-2 with TRBJ1-4, with a tentative D call TRBD1 (5 bases). Trimming took 5 bases from V and 6 from J, leaving 13 bases between them. The CDR3 has 14 amino acids. Per the germline V gene, CDR1 is SGHTA and CDR2 is FQGNSA. CDR3 residues: CASSPNRLDEKLFF. The CDR3 DNA reads TGTGCCAGCAGCCCCAACAGGTTGGATGAAAAACTGTTTTTT.

The V call is TRBV12-3 or TRBV12-4, the J call TRBJ2-7; the match to TRBD2 covers 8 bases. The J segment lost 6 bases and the V segment lost 7 bases, leaving 11 bases of the junction unmatched. The CDR3 has 14 residues. This chain's CDR3 is CASTPGLGMLEQYF. The DNA for the CDR3 is TGTGCCAGCACCCCGGGACTAGGGATGCTCGAGCAGTACTTC.

The CDR3 loop reads CASSLQTGQPEQYF. For the CDR3, the DNA is TGTGCCAGCAGCTTGCAGACAGGACAGCCGGAGCAGTACTTC. The chain is built from TRBV5-8 and TRBJ2-7; perhaps TRBD1 as D (6 bases). Germline CDR1 and CDR2: SGHTS and YDEGEE. The CDR3 covers 14 residues. V gave up 1 base and J gave up 7 bases, with 15 bases separating them.

This clonotype was detected a few times. The chain is built from TRBV13 and TRBJ1-3, with 7 bases identical to TRBD1. This CDR3 has 16 amino acids. CDR1 is PRHDT, CDR2 FYEKMQ, per germline (reference sequence). The V gene end was trimmed by 3 bases and the J gene end by 0 bases; junction bases not matched to a gene: 5. The CDR3 loop reads CASSFRQGDSGNTIYF. CDR3 coding DNA: TGTGCCAGCAGCTTCCGACAGGGAGACTCTGGAAACACCATATATTTT.

This clonotype was counted many times. CDR3 residues: CSARKPGLATDTQYF. The CDR3 nucleotides are TGCAGTGCTAGAAAACCGGGACTAGCGACAGATACGCAGTATTTT. This chain uses TRBV20-1 with TRBJ2-3; 10 bases fit TRBD2. The CDR3 has 15 residues. Trimming at V came to 2 bases and at J to 3 bases, leaving 5 bases not matched to a gene. Looked up from germline, CDR1 is DFQATT and CDR2 is SNEGSKA (reference sequence).

This clonotype was observed many times. The chain combines TRBV6-1 with TRBJ2-7; D gene uncertain. Per germline, CDR1 MNHNS and CDR2 SASEGT. Between the trimmed V and J ends, which lost 3 bases and 2 bases, there was a span of 11 bases. This CDR3 spans 14 amino acids. The DNA of the CDR3 is TGTGCCAGCAGTGACCGACTGGAAACCTACGAGCAGTACTTC. Protein product: CASSDRLETYEQYF.